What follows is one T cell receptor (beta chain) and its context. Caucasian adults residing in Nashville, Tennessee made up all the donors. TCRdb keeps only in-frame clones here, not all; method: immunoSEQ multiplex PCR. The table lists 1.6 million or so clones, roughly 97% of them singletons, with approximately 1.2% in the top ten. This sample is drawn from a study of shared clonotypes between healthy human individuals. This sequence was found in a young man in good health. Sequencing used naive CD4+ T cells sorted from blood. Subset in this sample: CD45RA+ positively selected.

In DNA, the CDR3 is TGTGCCAGCAGCTCGGGACTAGCGGGAGTACCCTACAATGAGCAGTTCTTC. Its protein product is CASSSGLAGVPYNEQFF. The chain couples TRBV9 to TRBJ2-1; 14 bases match TRBD2. The V gene end was trimmed by 4 bases and the J gene end by 2 bases; junction bases not matched to a gene: 5. CDR1 and CDR2 from the germline V gene are SGDLS and YYNGEE. The CDR3 is 17 amino acids. The full variable domain, completed using reference TRBV9 and TRBJ2-1, is DSGVTQTPKHLITATGQRVTLRCSPRSGDLSVYWYQQSLDQGLQFLIQYYNGEERAKGNILERFSAQQFPDLHSELNLSSLELGDSALYFCASSSGLAGVPYNEQFFGPGTRLTVL.